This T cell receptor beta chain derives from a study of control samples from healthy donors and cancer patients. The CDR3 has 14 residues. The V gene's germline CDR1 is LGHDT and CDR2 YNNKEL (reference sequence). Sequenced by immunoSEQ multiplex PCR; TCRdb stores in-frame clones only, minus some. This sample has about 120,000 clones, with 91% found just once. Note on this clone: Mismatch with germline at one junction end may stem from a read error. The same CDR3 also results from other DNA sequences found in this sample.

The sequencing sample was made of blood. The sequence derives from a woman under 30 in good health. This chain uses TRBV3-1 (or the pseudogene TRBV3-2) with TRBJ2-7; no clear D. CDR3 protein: CASSQGYGNYEQYF. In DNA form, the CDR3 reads TGTGCCAGCAGTCAAGGGTATGGGAACTACGAGCAGTACTTC.